This T cell receptor (beta chain) was sequenced for a study of blood T cells in healthy people across ages. Regarding the study as a whole: What prevented conclusive comparison of naive and antigen-experienced cells was that PBMCs were unsorted.

Healthy Caucasians from Russia aged roughly 6 to 90 served as donors. For the second PCR, which ran for 7 to 11 cycles, a sample-barcoded 5' primer and a J-beta primer mix were used. MiXCR, applied by TCRdb to the 5' RACE reads, yields one record per CDR3 protein. The sample lists roughly 650,000 distinct CDR3 sequences, about 30% occurring once. This clonotype was seen repeatedly, ten times or more. Its target is not known. CDR3 size: 19 residues. Per the germline V gene, CDR1 is LGHNA and CDR2 is YNFKEQ. After removal of 0 bases from V and 4 bases from J, the junction contained 10 bases not matched to a gene.

The V and J genes are TRBV4-2 and TRBJ2-5, with 14 bases matching TRBD2. Sequenced input: blood. The origin of this receptor is a woman of 80 years or more in good health. As DNA, the CDR3 is TGTGCCAGCAGCCAAGAGCAAGCGACTAGCGGGGGGGCGGGAGAGACCCAGTACTTC. This translates into CASSQEQATSGGAGETQYF.